Each of the 15 T cell receptor beta chains below was sequenced from the same sample in a study of blood T cell repertoires in COVID-19. Assay used: immunoSEQ multiplex PCR; TCRdb lists only in-frame clones, some missing. The sample has about 120,000 clones; about four fifths are singletons. What was sequenced was peripheral blood. Every receptor here comes from a human donor in a cohort sampled during active COVID-19.

This rearrangement joins TRBV19 to TRBJ2-5, with a possible D match to TRBD1 (5 bases). CDR1 is LNHDA, CDR2 SQIVND, per germline (reference sequence). With 4 bases removed from V and 2 bases from J, the gap between germline ends came to 14 bases. The CDR3 runs 15 residues. CDR3 DNA: TGTGCCAGTAGTACCACAGGTGGTACACAAGAGACCCAGTACTTC. Its protein product is CASSTTGGTQETQYF.

V and J are TRBV29-1 and TRBJ1-2, with D perhaps matching TRBD1 (5 bases). CDR3 length: 13 residues. V was trimmed by 4 bases and J by 0 bases, leaving 9 bases between them. Germline CDR1 SQVTM, CDR2 ANQGSEA. In DNA, the CDR3 is TGCAGCGTTGGTAGGGGATCTAACTATGGCTACACCTTC. Protein sequence: CSVGRGSNYGYTF.

This clone was detected only once. The rearrangement joins TRBV7-7 to TRBJ2-2, with TRBD2 matching 13 bases. Germline V gives CDR1 SSHAT, CDR2 FNYEAQ (reference sequence). Unmatched junction bases numbered 3, after V lost 5 bases and J lost 3 bases. The CDR3 covers 16 residues. CDR3 amino acids: CASSPGTSGDTGELFF. DNA of the CDR3: TGTGCCAGCAGCCCTGGGACTAGCGGGGACACCGGGGAGCTGTTTTTT.

J is TRBJ1-3 and V is TRBV5-5; D might be TRBD1 (5 bases). The CDR3 is 17 amino acids. Trimming removed 3 bases at V and 0 bases at J, with 16 bases between. Germline assignment: CDR1 SGHKS and CDR2 YYEKEE (reference sequence). The CDR3 reads CASSSGGGPFSGNTIYF. The CDR3 nucleotides read TGTGCCAGCAGCTCGGGGGGGGGACCCTTCTCTGGAAACACCATATATTTT.

This clone was seen only a few times. The chain is built from TRBV2 and TRBJ2-2; 7 nucleotides align to TRBD2. V was pared by 6 bases and J by 7 bases, with 8 bases of the junction left unmatched. Germline V gene sequence: CDR1 SNHLY, CDR2 FYNNEI. This CDR3 region has 14 residues. In DNA form, the CDR3 reads TGTGCCAGCAGATTCAGCGGGGAGCACGGGGAGCTGTTTTTT. Translated: CASRFSGEHGELFF.

The rearrangement links TRBV3-1 (or the pseudogene TRBV3-2) to TRBJ2-7, with TRBD2 as a possible D gene (5 bases). Per germline, CDR1 LGHDT and CDR2 YNNKEL (reference sequence). The CDR3 sequence is 15 residues long. The V gene lost 1 base and the J gene lost 3 bases, with 13 bases spanning the gap. CDR3 sequence: CASSQGEGRIYEQYF. The CDR3 bases are TGTGCCAGCAGCCAAGGTGAGGGCAGGATCTACGAGCAGTACTTC.

The rearrangement uses TRBV5-1 and TRBJ2-7; 9 nucleotides agree with TRBD1. From germline, CDR1 is SGHRS and CDR2 YFSETQ. J gave up 5 bases and V 2 bases, and 17 bases lay outside the gene matches. The CDR3 extends over 18 amino acids. The chain's CDR3 is CASSFTQLGTGTRNEQYF. CDR3 DNA sequence: TGCGCCAGCAGCTTCACGCAGTTGGGGACAGGGACTCGAAACGAGCAGTACTTC. The whole variable domain, filled in from reference TRBV5-1 and TRBJ2-7, reads KAGVTQTPRYLIKTRGQQVTLSCSPISGHRSVSWYQQTPGQGLQFLFEYFSETQRNKGNFPGRFSGRQFSNSRSEMNVSTLELGDSALYLCASSFTQLGTGTRNEQYFGPGTRLTVT.

The chain is built from TRBV7-9 and TRBJ2-3; the D gene is possibly TRBD1 (6 bases). CDR1 is SEHNR, CDR2 FQNEAQ, per germline (reference sequence). This CDR3 region has 15 residues. The germline V and J ends were trimmed by 5 bases and 2 bases, with 14 bases remaining between them. DNA for the CDR3: TGTGCCAGCAGCGGCCGGGACAAATTCACAGATACGCAGTATTTT. It encodes CASSGRDKFTDTQYF. Combining the CDR3 with reference TRBV7-9 and TRBJ2-3 gives the whole variable domain DTGVSQNPRHKITKRGQNVTFRCDPISEHNRLYWYRQTLGQGPEFLTYFQNEAQLEKSRLLSDRFSAERPKGSFSTLEIQRTEQGDSAMYLCASSGRDKFTDTQYFGPGTRLTVL.

The chain carries TRBV12-3 or TRBV12-4 and TRBJ1-1; D is undetermined. The CDR3 covers 13 residues. V gave up 0 bases and J gave up 11 bases, with 13 bases separating them. For the CDR3, the DNA is TGTGCCAGCAGTTTAGCGGTGGTCGTTCGGGCTTTCTTT. Protein product: CASSLAVVVRAFF.

The chain uses TRBV10-3 and TRBJ2-3, with TRBD2 matching over 8 bases. With V trimmed by 5 bases and J by 2 bases, 3 bases remained unmatched. Germline loops: CDR1 ENHRY, CDR2 SYGVKD. This CDR3 region has 14 residues. DNA of the CDR3: TGTGCCATCAGTCTTAGCGGGGCCACAGATACGCAGTATTTT. This sequence encodes CAISLSGATDTQYF.

The V and J genes are TRBV5-1 and TRBJ2-5; the D gene is possibly TRBD1 (5 bases). V was shortened by 5 bases and J by 2 bases, with 13 bases between the two germline ends. The CDR3 consists of 14 residues. From germline, CDR1 is SGHRS and CDR2 YFSETQ. Written as DNA, the CDR3 is TGCGCCAGCAGTCGACAGAGCGAACAAGAGACCCAGTACTTC. Translating it yields CASSRQSEQETQYF.

The chain carries TRBV9 and TRBJ2-5; 8 bases line up with TRBD2. This CDR3 comprises 16 residues. Germline trimming cut 0 bases from V and 0 bases from J; bases unmatched to any gene: 4. CDR1 is SGDLS, CDR2 YYNGEE, per germline. The CDR3 DNA reads TGTGCCAGCAGCGTAGCTGCGCGGGGGGACCAAGAGACCCAGTACTTC. Translating it yields CASSVAARGDQETQYF.

This chain connects TRBV2 to TRBJ1-1, with 12 positions matching TRBD1. Germline values: CDR1 SNHLY, CDR2 FYNNEI. J lost 5 bases, V lost 6 bases, and 1 base had no gene match. The CDR3 has 13 amino acids. The CDR3 DNA sequence: TGTGCCAGCAGGGGACAGGGGGCGACTGAAGCTTTCTTT. Encoded protein: CASRGQGATEAFF.

In its sample, this clone was seen once. CDR3 sequence reads: CSVADRGVNYGYTF. The CDR3 DNA is TGCAGCGTTGCCGACAGGGGGGTTAACTATGGCTACACCTTC. The chain uses TRBV29-1 and TRBJ1-2; 9 positions match TRBD1. Trimming at V came to 4 bases and at J to 1 base, leaving 4 bases not matched to a gene. The CDR3 is made up of 14 amino acids. Germline-derived CDR1 and CDR2 are SQVTM and ANQGSEA.

The CDR3 spells CASKKQEGNTEAFF. CDR3 bases: TGTGCCAGCAAGAAACAGGAGGGGAACACTGAAGCTTTCTTT. V usage is TRBV6-5 and J usage is TRBJ1-1, with TRBD1 as a possible D gene (5 bases). The CDR3 consists of 14 residues. V was shortened by 7 bases and J by 1 base, with 13 bases between the two germline ends. In germline, CDR1 is MNHEY, CDR2 SVGAGI.